The source of this T cell receptor (beta chain) is a study of T cell changes during pregnancy in multiple sclerosis (dated by TCRdb to between 2018 and 2021). The study in broad terms: Changes in the T cell repertoire over the course of pregnancy were examined in this study in women with multiple sclerosis.

Receptor amplification or capture employed the immunoSEQ multiplex PCR assay. In its TCRdb copy, this immuneACCESS table keeps in-frame sequences only and misses some clones. Where compared with another copy, unresolved V genes explain less than half of these, and the others have no known cause. This sample lists 55,000 to 85,000 clones; around 94% were detected once. Approximately 0.58% of the sample is in the top ten clones. This clone appeared a single time. Its antigen is unknown. Base quality data are lacking; no much larger clone is found one base away. Inclusive of the bounding cysteine and phenylalanine, the CDR3 is 16 residues long. The kept DNA is CDR3 alone, 48 bases in frame from the first base. Trimming accounts for 6 bases at V and 4 bases at J, while the number of junction bases matched to no gene is 9. CDR1 and CDR2 were assigned from the germline V gene as LGHNA and YNFKEQ.

The chain is encoded by TRBV4-2 joined to TRBJ2-3; TRBD2 lines up with 11 middle nucleotides. The specimen comprised peripheral blood, sampled in the third trimester of pregnancy. The TCR originated in a female donor with multiple sclerosis, enrolled in a pregnancy study. CDR3 region: CASSPRIAGGPDTQYF. The bases read TGTGCCAGCAGTCCCCGGATAGCGGGGGGGCCAGATACGCAGTATTTT.